This T cell receptor (beta chain) was recovered during a study of T cell clonality in common variable immunodeficiency. V lost 0 bases to trimming and J lost 2 bases, with 8 bases between them. Germline CDR1 DFQATT, CDR2 SNEGSKA (reference sequence). This CDR3 region has 15 residues. This clone was counted ten times or more. The CDR3 end falls 3 residues outside the read, so it is completed with the germline J gene. Assay: immunoSEQ multiplex PCR; the TCRdb copy retains only in-frame clones and omits some. Observed in the sample are 35,000 to 45,000 clones, none of them singletons. The chain joins TRBV20-1 to TRBJ1-6; unclear D gene. Sequences were obtained from peripheral blood mononuclear cells. This clonotype was obtained from a person between 18 and 75 years old in good health. The sequenced part of the CDR3 DNA is TGCAGTGCTAGAGAAGAGTCTACCTATAATTCACCC. Encoded protein: CSAREESTYNSP. The full CDR3 sequence reads CSAREESTYNSPLHF.